This passage covers 31 T cell receptor beta chains from one sample sequenced in a study of blood T cell repertoires in COVID-19. TCRdb keeps only in-frame clones here, not all; method: immunoSEQ multiplex PCR. The table has approximately 160,000 clones, about 84% seen once. Sequenced sample: PBMCs or T cells enriched from blood (not recorded which). These TCRs come from a man in his forties or fifties who had recovered from COVID-19.

The rearrangement joins TRBV7-2 to TRBJ2-5, with D possibly being TRBD1 (5 bases). This CDR3 is 14 amino acids long. V dropped 3 bases and J dropped 5 bases, with 13 bases sitting between them. The germline gives CDR1 SGHTA, CDR2 FQGNSA. The CDR3 coding sequence is TGTGCCAGCAGCTTCAGGGTGATCGAGGAGACCCAGTACTTC. Translated, it gives CASSFRVIEETQYF.

The V and J genes are TRBV18 and TRBJ2-2; D is perhaps TRBD1 (5 bases). CDR3 size: 13 residues. V was trimmed by 2 bases and J by 10 bases, leaving 11 bases between them. Per germline, CDR1 KGHSH and CDR2 LQKENI. The CDR3 protein is CASSPGAFQELFF. For the CDR3, the DNA is TGTGCCAGCTCACCAGGGGCCTTTCAGGAGCTGTTTTTT.

This chain uses TRBV11-2 with TRBJ1-3, with 7 bases matching TRBD1. The J segment lost 2 bases and the V segment lost 3 bases, leaving 1 base of the junction unmatched. The CDR3 consists of 14 residues. The germline V gene has CDR1 SGHAT and CDR2 FQNNGV. This CDR3 reads CASSFTGAGNTIYF. The DNA for the CDR3 is TGTGCCAGCAGCTTTACAGGGGCTGGAAACACCATATATTTT.

The V call is TRBV18, the J call TRBJ1-1; 7 bases align to TRBD1. The CDR3 consists of 12 residues. With 6 bases clipped from V and 8 bases from J, the junction kept 6 bases outside the gene matches. CDR1 is KGHSH, CDR2 LQKENI, per germline. CDR3 protein: CASSQDRDEAFF. Written as DNA, the CDR3 is TGTGCCAGCTCCCAAGACAGGGACGAAGCTTTCTTT.

The rearrangement uses TRBV30 and TRBJ1-1; no definite D call. Germline V gene data show CDR1 as GTSNPN and CDR2 as SVGIG (reference sequence). V lost 4 bases to trimming and J lost 3 bases, with 12 bases between them. CDR3 length equals 13 residues. The CDR3 nucleotides read TGTGCCTGGACGAGGGCGCTGGACACTGAAGCTTTCTTT. The encoded protein is CAWTRALDTEAFF.

This clone was recorded a few times. The J gene is TRBJ1-2, the V gene TRBV30; D possibly corresponds to TRBD1 (5 bases). CDR1 and CDR2 (germline): GTSNPN, SVGIG (reference sequence). V was pared by 2 bases and J by 2 bases, with 9 bases between. The CDR3 extends over 13 amino acids. The CDR3 protein is CAWSRRVNYGYTF. The CDR3 DNA follows: TGTGCCTGGAGTCGCAGGGTCAACTATGGCTACACCTTC.

The J gene is TRBJ1-6, the V gene TRBV25-1; 8 bases agree with TRBD1. The CDR3 spans 15 residues. Germline V CDR1 and CDR2: MGHDK, SYGVNS. V trimming: 5 bases; J trimming: 9 bases; junction bases outside the gene matches: 9. CDR3 region: CASSSPRQGSSPLHF. The CDR3 DNA reads as TGTGCCAGCAGTTCTCCGAGACAGGGGTCTTCACCCCTCCACTTT.

This chain connects TRBV6-1 to TRBJ1-5; D unclear. This CDR3 is built from 16 residues. The V end was cut by 1 base, the J end by 0 bases, with 10 bases between. Germline-derived CDR1 and CDR2 are MNHNS and SASEGT. The CDR3 is CASSEVRSYSNQPQHF. In DNA, the CDR3 is TGTGCCAGCAGTGAAGTTCGGTCTTATAGCAATCAGCCCCAGCATTTT.

The gene calls are TRBV6-5 and TRBJ2-7; TRBD1 matches 7 bases. This CDR3 is built from 14 residues. V lost 6 bases to trimming and J lost 2 bases; unmatched junction nucleotides: 7. The germline V gene encodes CDR1 MNHEY and CDR2 SVGAGI. CDR3 region: CASRPGQLPYEQYF. The CDR3 DNA reads as TGTGCCAGCAGACCGGGACAGCTTCCCTACGAGCAGTACTTC.

The chain carries TRBV9 and TRBJ2-7; D gene unclear. V was shortened by 1 base and J by 0 bases, with 11 bases between the two germline ends. CDR1 and CDR2 from the germline V gene are SGDLS and YYNGEE. The CDR3 extends over 15 amino acids. CDR3 loop: CASSVSGLNSYEQYF. The CDR3 DNA is TGTGCCAGCAGCGTATCGGGTTTAAACTCCTACGAGCAGTACTTC.

This chain connects TRBV9 to TRBJ1-3; D is perhaps TRBD1 (6 bases). Germline values: CDR1 SGDLS, CDR2 YYNGEE. The CDR3 is 16 amino acids. Trimming took off 4 bases at V and 0 bases at J, with 14 bases between the two ends. The CDR3 nucleotides read TGTGCCAGCAGCTCCTCGACAGGAGTCTCTGGAAACACCATATATTTT. Amino acids: CASSSSTGVSGNTIYF.

The chain links TRBV6-5 to TRBJ2-3, with 7 bases lining up with TRBD1. Losses at the gene ends were 4 bases for V and 5 bases for J; bases not matched to a gene: 9. Germline V gene data show CDR1 as MNHEY and CDR2 as SVGAGI. CDR3 length: 15 amino acids. The CDR3 sequence: CASSWTGQQRDTQYF. The CDR3, as DNA: TGTGCCAGCAGTTGGACAGGACAACAACGAGATACGCAGTATTTT.

The chain has TRBV6-2 or TRBV6-3 and TRBJ1-1; D perhaps matches TRBD1 (6 bases). This CDR3 contains 14 residues. Per the germline V gene, CDR1 is MNHEY and CDR2 is SVGEGT. V lost 6 bases, J lost 7 bases, and 18 bases lay in between. The CDR3 is CASSLPSRQVEAFF. DNA for the CDR3: TGTGCCAGCAGCCTTCCTTCGCGACAGGTTGAAGCTTTCTTT.

The chain links TRBV6-5 to TRBJ2-3; maybe TRBD2 (6 bases). Germline CDR1 and CDR2: MNHEY and SVGAGI. V lost 5 bases and J lost 5, with 17 bases in between. CDR3 length: 15 residues. The CDR3 DNA reads TGTGCCAGCAGTCCACTCTCTTCGGGGGTAGATACGCAGTATTTT. This codes for CASSPLSSGVDTQYF.

The chain employs TRBV7-3 and TRBJ2-2; weak D call: TRBD2 (6 bases). This CDR3 has 16 residues. V lost 0 bases to trimming and J lost 2 bases, with 10 bases between them. From germline, CDR1 is SGHTA and CDR2 FQGTGA. The chain's CDR3 is CASSLTGGVNTGELFF. The CDR3 DNA follows: TGTGCCAGCAGCTTAACCGGGGGAGTCAACACCGGGGAGCTGTTTTTT. The entire variable domain, with the rest obtained from reference TRBV7-3 and TRBJ2-2, is as follows: GAGVSQTPSNKVTEKGKYVELRCDPISGHTALYWYRQSLGQGPEFLIYFQGTGAADDSGLPNDRFFAVRPEGSVSTLKIQRTERGDSAVYLCASSLTGGVNTGELFFGEGSRLTVL.

V usage is TRBV5-6 and J usage is TRBJ1-2; 7 bases are a match to TRBD1. J lost 4 bases, V lost 4 bases, and 7 bases had no gene match. From germline, CDR1 is SGHDT and CDR2 YYEEEE. The CDR3 has 14 residues. CDR3 sequence (DNA): TGTGCCAGCAGCGCCGGGACAGACCTCTATGGCTACACCTTC. Translated, it gives CASSAGTDLYGYTF. Drawing the rest from reference TRBV5-6 and TRBJ1-2, the complete variable domain is DAGVTQSPTHLIKTRGQQVTLRCSPKSGHDTVSWYQQALGQGPQFIFQYYEEEERQRGNFPDRFSGHQFPNYSSELNVNALLLGDSALYLCASSAGTDLYGYTFGSGTRLTVV.

This clone was found a few times. The same CDR3 arises from other DNA sequences in this sample as well. This rearrangement joins TRBV5-1 to TRBJ2-3; tentatively, D is TRBD1 (5 bases). V dropped 0 bases and J dropped 3 bases, with 8 bases sitting between them. Germline loops: CDR1 SGHRS, CDR2 YFSETQ. The CDR3 spans 14 residues. CDR3 DNA sequence: TGCGCCAGCAGCTTGGGACAGCTTACAGATACGCAGTATTTT. Its translation: CASSLGQLTDTQYF. Full variable domain (outside the CDR3, taken from reference TRBV5-1 and TRBJ2-3): KAGVTQTPRYLIKTRGQQVTLSCSPISGHRSVSWYQQTPGQGLQFLFEYFSETQRNKGNFPGRFSGRQFSNSRSEMNVSTLELGDSALYLCASSLGQLTDTQYFGPGTRLTVL.

This clone was seen a few times. The chain carries TRBV7-9 and TRBJ1-1, with unresolved D. The ends were cut back, 4 bases at V and 6 bases at J, with 21 bases in the middle. From germline, CDR1 is SEHNR and CDR2 FQNEAQ (reference sequence). The CDR3 is 16 amino acids. Written as DNA, the CDR3 is TGTGCCAGCAGCTCCGTGCCCGGGATGGGGTTGGCTGAAGCTTTCTTT. Translated, it gives CASSSVPGMGLAEAFF.

Notes on this clone: The junction does not match germline at one end; this may be a read error. The V call is TRBV27, the J call TRBJ1-2, with D tentatively TRBD1 (5 bases). This CDR3 region has 12 residues. Looked up from germline, CDR1 is MNHEY and CDR2 is SMNVEV (reference sequence). This CDR3 is CASSSQDGGFNF. The CDR3 nucleotides are TGTGCCAGCAGTTCCCAGGACGGGGGGTTTAACTTC.

The rearrangement uses TRBV10-2 and TRBJ2-5, with D possibly matching TRBD1 (5 bases). V was shortened by 2 bases and J by 5 bases, with 15 bases between the two germline ends. The CDR3 runs 15 residues. CDR1 and CDR2 from the germline V gene are WSHSY and SAAADI. The DNA for the CDR3 is TGCGCCAGCAGTGAGCCCCAGGGTATCCAGGAGACCCAGTACTTC. This codes for CASSEPQGIQETQYF.

V and J are TRBV24-1 and TRBJ1-2; 7 nucleotides line up with TRBD1. CDR3 length equals 14 residues. Trimming removed 7 bases from V and 3 bases from J; junction bases left unmatched: 7. Germline CDR1 reads KGHDR; CDR2 reads SFDVKD. The DNA of the CDR3 is TGTGCCACCAGCAACCCCGGGACAGACTATGGCTACACCTTC. It is translated as CATSNPGTDYGYTF.

The rearrangement links TRBV18 to TRBJ1-6, with D perhaps matching TRBD1 (6 bases). The germline V and J ends were trimmed by 6 bases and 4 bases, with 13 bases remaining between them. This CDR3 spans 15 amino acids. Germline V CDR1 and CDR2: KGHSH, LQKENI. The CDR3 bases are TGTGCCAGCTCGTCAACAGGGCAGTATAATTCACCCCTCCACTTT. Translated, it gives CASSSTGQYNSPLHF.

The genes are TRBV19 and TRBJ2-3, with 8 bases lining up with TRBD1. V was pared by 3 bases and J by 2 bases, with 4 bases of the junction left unmatched. The CDR3 covers 15 residues. Germline V gives CDR1 LNHDA, CDR2 SQIVND (reference sequence). The CDR3 protein is CASSIRDRNTDTQYF. The CDR3 bases are TGTGCCAGTAGTATCCGGGACAGGAACACAGATACGCAGTATTTT.

This chain's CDR3 is CASGASNQPQHF. CDR3 sequence (DNA): TGTGCCAGTGGGGCTAGCAATCAGCCCCAGCATTTT. The V call is TRBV6-5, the J call TRBJ1-5, with D perhaps TRBD1 (5 bases). Germline loops: CDR1 MNHEY, CDR2 SVGAGI. The CDR3 totals 12 residues. The V and J ends lost 9 bases and 0 bases respectively, with 6 bases between them.

The CDR3 protein is CASTTTGTRGYTF. CDR3 nucleotide sequence: TGTGCCAGCACCACCACAGGGACGAGGGGCTACACCTTC. The V gene is TRBV2, the J gene TRBJ1-2; D possibly corresponds to TRBD1 (6 bases). This CDR3 region has 13 residues. Germline CDR1 and CDR2: SNHLY and FYNNEI. Trimming cost V 7 bases and J 8 bases, with 17 bases left between them.

This clone came up a few times. This chain links TRBV10-1 with TRBJ1-2; D is possibly TRBD1 (6 bases). Trimming left V 5 bases short and J 8 bases short, with 21 bases between. The CDR3 is made up of 15 amino acids. Germline CDR1 is WNHNN and CDR2 is SYGVQD (reference sequence). The CDR3 spells CASSIPVHGTSGYTF. CDR3 nucleotide sequence: TGCGCCAGCAGTATCCCCGTGCATGGGACAAGCGGCTACACCTTC.

The sample holds a few counts of this clone. This chain uses TRBV3-1 (or the pseudogene TRBV3-2) with TRBJ1-1; a possible D gene is TRBD1 (5 bases). V lost 0 bases to trimming and J lost 5 bases, with 16 bases between them. Germline CDR1 and CDR2: LGHDT and YNNKEL (reference sequence). This CDR3 comprises 16 residues. The CDR3 DNA is TGTGCCAGCAGCCAAGATCGAGGGACTCAGGGAACTGAAGCTTTCTTT. The encoded protein is CASSQDRGTQGTEAFF.

In its sample, this clone was seen a few times. This chain uses TRBV3-1 (or the pseudogene TRBV3-2) with TRBJ1-2; D is uncertain. V was clipped by 1 base and J by 6 bases, with 21 bases between them. CDR1 and CDR2 from the germline V gene are LGHDT and YNNKEL (reference sequence). There are 17 residues in the CDR3. The CDR3 nucleotides are TGTGCCAGCAGCCAAGGACCCGGGGTCCGGCCCGACGATGGCTACACCTTC. This codes for CASSQGPGVRPDDGYTF.

The gene calls are TRBV2 and TRBJ2-3, with unresolved D. Trimming cost V 8 bases and J 0 bases, with 15 bases left between them. The CDR3 contains 15 residues. CDR1 is SNHLY, CDR2 FYNNEI, per germline. CDR3 coding DNA: TGTGCCAGCTCCCAAATAGAAACTAGCACAGATACGCAGTATTTT. Encoded protein: CASSQIETSTDTQYF. Variable domain in full (rest from reference TRBV2 and TRBJ2-3): EPEVTQTPSHQVTQMGQEVILRCVPISNHLYFYWYRQILGQKVEFLVSFYNNEISEKSEIFDDQFSVERPDGSNFTLKIRSTKLEDSAMYFCASSQIETSTDTQYFGPGTRLTVL.

This clone occurred a few times. The rearrangement joins TRBV6-5 to TRBJ2-7, with D possibly being TRBD2 (7 bases). V lost 8 bases and J lost 6, with 20 bases in between. CDR3 length: 14 residues. CDR1 and CDR2 from the germline V gene are MNHEY and SVGAGI. The CDR3 is CASGEGGPSAEQYV. Written as DNA, the CDR3 is TGTGCCAGCGGGGAGGGGGGCCCAAGCGCCGAGCAGTACGTC.

The rearrangement uses TRBV2 and TRBJ2-7, with D perhaps TRBD2 (5 bases). The V gene lost 4 bases and the J gene lost 1 base, with 11 bases spanning the gap. This CDR3 spans 14 amino acids. CDR1 is SNHLY, CDR2 FYNNEI, per germline. CDR3 loop: CASSAGILSYEQYF. The CDR3 DNA is TGTGCCAGCAGTGCGGGGATACTATCCTACGAGCAGTACTTC.